Listed below are T cell receptor beta chains from one sample, sequenced in a study of CD8 T cells in Susac syndrome. TCRdb recomputed calls from the immunoSEQ multiplex PCR reads with MiXCR, one row per CDR3 protein. The sample holds over 200,000 distinct CDR3 sequences, 95% seen once. Sequenced input: CD4+ T cells from PBMCs. Receptor source: a human donor with multiple sclerosis. Each CDR3 is given with its conserved first and last residue. Fields, in order: D gene, J gene, V gene, clone size, CDR3 protein, CDR3 DNA. A D gene is named only where the DNA matches it firmly. The size field is filled for only some rows; it gives once, few, many or a size class.

- | TRBJ2-7 | TRBV15 | - | CATSRDQGPAYEQYF | TGTGCCACCAGCAGAGATCAGGGTCCTGCCTACGAGCAGTACTTC
- | TRBJ2-5 | TRBV3-1 | - | CASSQGTGTQETQYF | TGTGCCAGCAGCCAAGGAACCGGAACCCAAGAGACCCAGTACTTC
TRBD1 | TRBJ2-6 | TRBV20-1 | - | CSVGTGNSGANVLTF | TGCAGTGTGGGGACAGGGAACTCTGGGGCCAACGTCCTGACTTTC
- | TRBJ1-1 | TRBV12-3/TRBV12-4 | - | CASSPGPIVTEAFF | TGTGCCAGCAGTCCGGGTCCTATTGTCACTGAAGCTTTCTTT
TRBD2 | TRBJ2-7 | TRBV5-1 | - | CASSSRHGGEEQYF | TGCGCCAGCAGTTCCAGACATGGGGGGGAGGAGCAGTACTTC
- | TRBJ1-6 | TRBV25-1 | - | CASSEGGNSPLHF | TGTGCCAGCAGTGAGGGCGGTAATTCACCCCTCCACTTT
- | TRBJ1-2 | TRBV29-1 | once | CSAFLGYGYTF | TGCAGCGCCTTTCTGGGCTATGGCTACACCTTC
- | TRBJ1-6 | TRBV9 | - | CASSARDRSYNSPLHF | TGTGCCAGCAGCGCCCGGGACCGCTCCTATAATTCACCCCTCCACTTT
- | TRBJ1-2 | TRBV29-1 | once | CSVRPPGARPYGYTF | TGCAGCGTTCGTCCCCCGGGGGCGCGCCCCTATGGCTACACCTTC
- | TRBJ2-7 | TRBV21-1 | - | CASPDGSYEQYF | TGTGCCAGCCCTGACGGATCCTACGAGCAGTACTTC
- | TRBJ1-6 | TRBV9 | - | CASSVVAGKGSPLHF | TGTGCCAGCAGCGTAGTAGCAGGGAAGGGTTCACCCCTCCACTTT
TRBD2 | TRBJ2-5 | TRBV24-1 | - | CATSRRLAGPRETQYF | TGTGCCACCAGTAGGAGACTAGCGGGGCCTAGGGAGACCCAGTACTTC
TRBD1 | TRBJ2-4 | TRBV20-1 | - | CSATKDRGRQRYF | TGCAGTGCTACCAAGGACAGGGGCAGGCAGCGGTACTTC
- | TRBJ2-3 | TRBV7-6 | - | CASSSNTGKGDTQYF | TGTGCCAGCAGCTCGAATACAGGGAAGGGAGATACGCAGTATTTT
- | TRBJ2-1 | TRBV30 | - | CAWSRGAGWGEQFF | TGTGCCTGGAGTAGGGGAGCGGGTTGGGGTGAGCAGTTCTTC
- | TRBJ1-2 | TRBV20-1 | - | CSARPGSYGYTF | TGCAGTGCGCGTCCAGGGTCCTATGGCTACACCTTC
- | TRBJ1-6 | TRBV12-3/TRBV12-4 | - | CASMHGRSPLHF | TGTGCCAGCATGCACGGGAGGTCACCCCTCCACTTT
- | TRBJ2-7 | TRBV5-1 | once | CASSPGLPGLDEQYF | TGCGCCAGCAGCCCGGGCCTCCCGGGACTCGACGAGCAGTACTTC
- | TRBJ2-7 | TRBV11-2 | few | CASSLSPGANEQYF | TGTGCCAGCAGCTTATCTCCAGGGGCGAACGAGCAGTACTTC
- | TRBJ1-6 | TRBV27 | - | CASSSRPHYNSPLHF | TGTGCCAGCAGTTCGCGACCGCATTATAATTCACCCCTCCACTTT
TRBD2 | TRBJ2-3 | TRBV11-2 | - | CASSPEGTSDTQYF | TGTGCCAGCAGCCCGGAGGGGACTAGCGATACGCAGTATTTT
- | TRBJ2-3 | TRBV2 | - | CASTGEQGDTQYF | TGTGCCAGCACAGGGGAACAAGGAGATACGCAGTATTTT
- | TRBJ2-3 | TRBV3-1 | - | CASSGPGDTQYF | TGTGCCAGCAGTGGTCCCGGAGATACGCAGTATTTT
- | TRBJ1-4 | TRBV7-9 | - | CASSIVREREKLFF | TGTGCCAGCAGCATCGTCAGGGAGAGGGAAAAACTGTTTTTT
- | TRBJ2-1 | TRBV29-1 | - | CSVEDRYFQLRNGNEQFF | TGCAGCGTTGAAGATCGATATTTCCAGCTCAGGAACGGCAATGAGCAGTTCTTC
TRBD1 | TRBJ2-1 | TRBV2 | - | CASSESGQGYNEQFF | TGTGCCAGCAGTGAGTCGGGACAGGGGTACAATGAGCAGTTCTTC
- | TRBJ2-3 | TRBV3-1 | once | CASSQFESDTQYF | TGTGCCAGCAGCCAATTTGAGTCAGATACGCAGTATTTT
TRBD2 | TRBJ2-7 | TRBV30 | - | CAWRGSGSYEQYF | TGTGCCTGGAGGGGTAGCGGGTCCTACGAGCAGTACTTC
- | TRBJ1-2 | TRBV20-1 | - | CSASVTARGGYTF | TGCAGTGCTAGTGTGACAGCACGGGGTGGCTACACCTTC
- | TRBJ2-3 | TRBV9 | - | CASSVDSGTDTQYF | TGTGCCAGCAGCGTAGATAGCGGCACAGATACGCAGTATTTT
- | TRBJ2-1 | TRBV6-5 | - | CASSGYTYNEQFF | TGTGCCAGCAGTGGATACACCTACAATGAGCAGTTCTTC
- | TRBJ2-2 | TRBV9 | - | CASSVGAIGELFF | TGTGCCAGCAGCGTAGGGGCCATCGGGGAGCTGTTTTTT
- | TRBJ2-3 | TRBV20-1 | - | CSASLPSSTDTQYF | TGCAGTGCTAGTTTACCATCTAGCACAGATACGCAGTATTTT
- | TRBJ2-6 | TRBV20-1 | - | CSAPIPNSGANVLTF | TGCAGTGCTCCGATACCCAACTCTGGGGCCAACGTCCTGACTTTC
TRBD1 | TRBJ2-1 | TRBV7-7 | - | CASRPVTGGTYNEQFF | TGTGCTAGCAGACCAGTTACAGGGGGCACCTACAATGAGCAGTTCTTC
- | TRBJ2-5 | TRBV7-3 | - | CASSAKTIGSGVQETQYF | TGTGCCAGCAGCGCCAAAACGATCGGGTCGGGCGTCCAAGAGACCCAGTACTTC
TRBD2 | TRBJ2-2 | TRBV5-4 | - | CASSLEERGIAGELFF | TGTGCCAGCAGCTTGGAGGAGCGGGGGATTGCCGGGGAGCTGTTTTTT
- | TRBJ2-7 | TRBV6-1 | - | CASNGGVGYEQYF | TGTGCCAGCAACGGCGGGGTGGGGTACGAGCAGTACTTC
- | TRBJ1-5 | TRBV12-3/TRBV12-4 | - | CASRLSNQPQHF | TGTGCCAGCCGGCTTAGCAATCAGCCCCAGCATTTT
- | TRBJ1-2 | TRBV29-1 | - | CSVERGLGGYTF | TGCAGCGTTGAACGGGGGCTGGGTGGCTACACCTTC
- | TRBJ1-3 | TRBV7-9 | - | CASARDGSSGNTIYF | TGTGCCAGCGCGAGAGACGGAAGCTCTGGAAACACCATATATTTT